This TCR beta chain was observed in a study of blood T cell repertoires in COVID-19. The wider study: COVID-19 samples, acute and convalescent, were from the United States, Italy and Spain. PBMCs, B-cell-depleted T cells, or T cells were the source of the cDNA or gDNA that made up the material.

Original processing notes: Reference gene primer amplification in the assay estimated nucleated cell counts. Repertoires were generated with immunoSEQ multiplex PCR, while TCRdb's copy carries only in-frame clones and drops some. Clone size and the V and J calls come from that table; the DNA yielded D and trimming. The data show roughly 120,000 clones, 78% seen once. Material for sequencing was peripheral blood. The source is a man between 65 and 80 years old with acute or convalescent COVID-19.

In nucleotides, the CDR3 is TGTGCCAGCAGCCACGGACAGGATAAGTACGAGCAGTACTTC. Residues: CASSHGQDKYEQYF. V and J are TRBV5-4 and TRBJ2-7; 7 bases map to TRBD1. The CDR3 covers 14 residues. Germline trimming cut 4 bases from V and 4 bases from J; bases unmatched to any gene: 8. The germline V gene encodes CDR1 SGHNT and CDR2 YYREEE (reference sequence).